Sequencing of this TCR beta chain was carried out in a study of vaccination effects on CD4 cells after COVID-19. Study at large: Cultures of roughly 2 million PBMC per well contained 8 to 10 IU/ml IL-2 plus 10 ug/ml peptides.

Germline trimming cut 5 bases from V and 5 bases from J; bases unmatched to any gene: 18. The CDR3 covers 18 residues. Per the germline V gene, CDR1 is KGHSH and CDR2 is LQKENI. About this clone itself: The antigen remains undetermined.

The protocol was immunoSEQ multiplex PCR, while the TCRdb copy is restricted to in-frame clones and leaves out a portion. The sample has about 73,000 clones, roughly four fifths seen once. Scientists isolated CD4+ T cells after a roughly ten-day culture period ended. Two-dose vaccination with either BNT162b2 or mRNA-1273 was given to the participants. Whole-study results and caveats: Few convalescent patients and no early post-infection timepoints were included in the study. In vaccinees who were healthy, merely 1 out of 255 vaccine-induced clones cross-reacted with common cold coronaviruses.

This sequence originates from a human donor who received a COVID-19 vaccine. The specimen comprised CD4+ T cells from PBMCs cultured without peptide, sampled after COVID-19 vaccination. The gene calls are TRBV18 and TRBJ2-5, with 9 bases aligning to TRBD1. In DNA form, the CDR3 reads TGTGCCAGCTCAAGCTACACAGGGGGCGCGACGTCTGGCGAGACCCAGTACTTC. The encoded protein is CASSSYTGGATSGETQYF.